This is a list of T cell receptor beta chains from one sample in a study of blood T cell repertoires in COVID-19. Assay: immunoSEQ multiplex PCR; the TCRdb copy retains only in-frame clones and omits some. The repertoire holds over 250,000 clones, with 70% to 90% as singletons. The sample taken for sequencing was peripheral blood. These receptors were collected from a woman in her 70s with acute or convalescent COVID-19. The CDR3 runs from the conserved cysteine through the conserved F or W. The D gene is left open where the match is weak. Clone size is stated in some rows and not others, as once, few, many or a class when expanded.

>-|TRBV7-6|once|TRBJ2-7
TGTGCCAGCAGCTCTCTCGAGGGGCGGGGTACCTACGAGCAGTACTTC
CASSSLEGRGTYEQYF
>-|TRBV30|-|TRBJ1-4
TGTGCCTGGAGTGCAGAGGTTAATGAAAAACTGTTTTTT
CAWSAEVNEKLFF
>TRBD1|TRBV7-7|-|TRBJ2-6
TGTGCCAGCAGCCCGTGGACAGGGTCGGCCCCTGGGGCCAACGTCCTGACTTTC
CASSPWTGSAPGANVLTF
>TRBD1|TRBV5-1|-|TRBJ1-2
TGCGCCAGCAGCTCCGGGACAGATTATGGCTACACCTTC
CASSSGTDYGYTF
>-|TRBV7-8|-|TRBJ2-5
TGTGCCAGCAGCTTACAGCGAGAGACCCAGTACTTC
CASSLQRETQYF
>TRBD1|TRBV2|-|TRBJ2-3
TGTGCCAGCAGGGGACAGGGATCAGATACGCAGTATTTT
CASRGQGSDTQYF
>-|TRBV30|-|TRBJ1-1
TGTGCCTGGAGTAGATACAGCTCCGTCGCTGAAGCTTTCTTT
CAWSRYSSVAEAFF
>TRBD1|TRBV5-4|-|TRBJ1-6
TGTGCCAGCAGCACTAGTAGGGACAGGGAAAGTTCACCCCTCCACTTT
CASSTSRDRESSPLHF
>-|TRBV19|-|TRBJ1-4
TGTGCCAGTAGTAGTGTTCTATTTACGGCTAATGAAAAACTGTTTTTT
CASSSVLFTANEKLFF
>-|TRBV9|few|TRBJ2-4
TGTGCCAGCAGCGACAGTGCAGGCGGGGACATTCAGTACTTC
CASSDSAGGDIQYF
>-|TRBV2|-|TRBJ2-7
TGTGCCAGCAGCCGTGGACAGTCCTACGAGCAGTACTTC
CASSRGQSYEQYF
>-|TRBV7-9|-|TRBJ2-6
TGTGCCAGCAGCTTAGGGCGGGTCTCTGGGGCCAACGTCCTGACTTTC
CASSLGRVSGANVLTF
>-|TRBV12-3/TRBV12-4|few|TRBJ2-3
TGTGCCAGCAGTTTTTATCCCGATACGCAGTATTTT
CASSFYPDTQYF
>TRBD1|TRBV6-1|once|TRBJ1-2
TGTGCCAGCAGTGAACAAGGACAGGGGGCATGGTATGGCTACACCTTC
CASSEQGQGAWYGYTF
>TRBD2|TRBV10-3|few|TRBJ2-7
TGTGCCATCAGTGAGTCGAAGCTAGCGGGGGGCCACGAGCAGTACTTC
CAISESKLAGGHEQYF
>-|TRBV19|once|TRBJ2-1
TGTGCCAGTAGTGAACGGTCTCTACCCAACAATGAGCAGTTCTTC
CASSERSLPNNEQFF
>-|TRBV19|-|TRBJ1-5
TGTGCCAGTAAAAACCCTCCCGCCGGGAGCAATCAGCCCCAGCATTTT
CASKNPPAGSNQPQHF
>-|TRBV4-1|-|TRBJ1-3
TGCGCCAGCAGCCAAACTCAGACAGTCTACTCTGGAAACACCATATATTTT
CASSQTQTVYSGNTIYF
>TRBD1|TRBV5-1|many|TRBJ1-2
TGCGCCAGCAGCCCTGAATCGACAGGGAGCCATGGCTACACCTTC
CASSPESTGSHGYTF
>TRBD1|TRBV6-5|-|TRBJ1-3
TGTGCCAGCAGTTACGACAGGGGGCCTGGAAACACCATATATTTT
CASSYDRGPGNTIYF
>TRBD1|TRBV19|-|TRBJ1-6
TGTGCCAGTGGGACAGCCGCTAATTCACCCCTCCACTTT
CASGTAANSPLHF
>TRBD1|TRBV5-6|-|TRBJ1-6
TGTGCCAGCAGCTTGGAGAGGGGGCGGAGGCTCCACTTT
CASSLERGRRLHF